This entry concerns a single T cell receptor beta chain. Assay used: immunoSEQ multiplex PCR; TCRdb lists only in-frame clones, some missing. The repertoire holds some 82,000 clones, with about nine tenths as singletons. This sample is drawn from a study of blood T cell repertoires in COVID-19. Study information: The origin of the acute and convalescent COVID-19 samples was the United States, Italy and Spain.

The sample comprised peripheral blood. The source of this sequence is a woman between 50 and 59 years old in a cohort sampled during active COVID-19.

As DNA, the CDR3 is TGCAGCGTTTACTCTGGGGCCAACGTCCTGACTTTC. Protein sequence: CSVYSGANVLTF. The chain carries TRBV29-1 and TRBJ2-6; D not certain. CDR1 and CDR2 (germline): SQVTM, ANQGSEA. The V and J ends lost 5 bases and 0 bases respectively, with 2 bases between them. The CDR3 loop spans 12 amino acids.